This T cell receptor beta chain is from a study of T-cell memory formation after mild COVID-19. TCRdb reprocessed the 5' RACE reads via MiXCR and lists one record per CDR3 protein. Among just over 350,000 distinct CDR3 sequences listed, about 15% were seen once. The CDR3 is 18 residues long. V was clipped by 5 bases and J by 0 bases; unmatched bases: 8. Germline V gene lookup returns CDR1 SGHTA and CDR2 FQGTGA. This chain links TRBV7-3 with TRBJ1-5; TRBD1 aligns across 12 bases. The source material was PBMCs or a T cell subset sorted from them (not recorded which). This sequence originates from a man between 18 and 35 years old who had mild COVID-19 (a few samples of this study predate the infection). Cell type and time point are not known. The DNA of the CDR3 is TGTGCCAGCAGCCCACCGGGACAGGGGGCGGCTAGCAATCAGCCCCAGCATTTT. Its protein is CASSPPGQGAASNQPQHF.